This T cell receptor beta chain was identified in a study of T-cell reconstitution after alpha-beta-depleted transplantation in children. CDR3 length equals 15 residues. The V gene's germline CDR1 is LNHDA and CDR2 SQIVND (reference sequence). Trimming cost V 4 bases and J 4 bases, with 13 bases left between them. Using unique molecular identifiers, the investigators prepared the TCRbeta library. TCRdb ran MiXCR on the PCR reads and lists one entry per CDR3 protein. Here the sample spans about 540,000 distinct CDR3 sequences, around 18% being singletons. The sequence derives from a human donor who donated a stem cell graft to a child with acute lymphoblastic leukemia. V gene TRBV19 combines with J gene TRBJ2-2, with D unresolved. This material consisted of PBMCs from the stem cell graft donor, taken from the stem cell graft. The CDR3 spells CASSSARPPTGELFF. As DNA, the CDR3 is TGTGCCAGTAGTAGTGCGAGGCCACCCACCGGGGAGCTGTTTTTT.